Listed below are T cell receptor beta chains from one sample, sequenced in a study of blood T cells in healthy people across ages. Each CDR3 protein is one row after TCRdb ran MiXCR on the 5' RACE reads. Of about 1.7 million distinct CDR3 sequences detected, over 25% appear once; the ten largest clones hold 7.7%. Sequencing was carried out using blood. The source is a woman aged 30 to 39 in good health. Each CDR3 is given with its conserved first and last residue. D genes are given only for firm matches. Clone size, where shown, is once, few, many, or a class for clones that have expanded.

V gene	clone size	J gene	D gene	CDR3 protein	CDR3 DNA
TRBV5-1	-	TRBJ1-4	-	CASSLARWQSATNEKLFF	TGCGCCAGCAGCTTGGCTCGGTGGCAGAGTGCAACTAATGAAAAACTGTTTTTT
TRBV2	-	TRBJ1-5	TRBD1	CASQTGLGQPQHF	TGTGCCAGCCAGACAGGGCTTGGTCAGCCCCAGCATTTT
TRBV6-2/TRBV6-3	many	TRBJ2-7	-	CASRRDGNYEQYF	TGTGCCAGTAGGCGGGACGGAAACTACGAGCAGTACTTC
TRBV7-2	many	TRBJ2-1	TRBD2	CASSRGLANHEQFF	TGTGCCAGCAGTAGGGGACTAGCGAATCATGAGCAGTTCTTC
TRBV10-3	many	TRBJ2-1	-	CAISDSDIIKQFF	TGTGCCATCAGTGATTCGGACATCATAAAGCAGTTCTTC
TRBV27	-	TRBJ2-7	-	CASSAPGRGGSYEQYF	TGTGCCAGCAGCGCTCCGGGGAGAGGGGGCTCCTACGAGCAGTACTTC
TRBV2	-	TRBJ2-2	TRBD1	CAIPRTGGPGELFF	TGTGCCATCCCCCGGACAGGGGGTCCCGGGGAGCTGTTTTTT
TRBV10-1	-	TRBJ2-4	-	CASSAGYNEQYF	TGCGCCAGCAGTGCCGGCTATAATGAGCAGTACTTC
TRBV5-1	many	TRBJ1-2	TRBD1	CASSPRDSIYGYTF	TGCGCCAGCAGCCCCCGGGACAGTATCTATGGCTACACCTTC
TRBV12-3/TRBV12-4	-	TRBJ2-7	-	CASSLSRTANEQYF	TGTGCCAGCAGTTTATCCCGCACGGCCAACGAGCAGTACTTC
TRBV7-6	-	TRBJ2-2	-	CASRGRLTGELFF	TGTGCCAGCCGCGGGCGTCTCACCGGGGAGCTGTTTTTT
TRBV12-3/TRBV12-4	-	TRBJ2-7	TRBD1	CASSPGTVLYEQYF	TGTGCCAGCAGTCCCGGGACAGTCCTCTACGAGCAGTACTTC
TRBV20-1	-	TRBJ1-5	TRBD1	CSAIGGGTKQPQHF	TGCAGTGCTATAGGAGGGGGCACCAAGCAGCCCCAGCATTTT
TRBV20-1	few	TRBJ1-3	-	CSAKNSGNTIYF	TGCAGTGCTAAGAACTCTGGAAACACCATATATTTT
TRBV5-6	few	TRBJ2-3	TRBD2	CASSLYLAETDTQYF	TGTGCCAGCAGCTTGTACCTAGCGGAAACAGATACGCAGTATTTT
TRBV12-3/TRBV12-4	few	TRBJ1-5	-	CASRNWDQPQHF	TGTGCCAGCAGGAATTGGGATCAGCCCCAGCATTTT
TRBV11-2	-	TRBJ2-1	-	CASSLGFGQFF	TGTGCCAGCAGCTTAGGATTCGGGCAGTTCTTC
TRBV5-1	many	TRBJ2-3	TRBD1	CASTTGGDGTDTQYF	TGCGCCAGCACAACAGGGGGCGACGGCACAGATACGCAGTATTTT
TRBV9	-	TRBJ2-3	-	CASSVLTAGPDTQYF	TGTGCCAGCAGCGTTCTTACTGCCGGACCAGATACGCAGTATTTT
TRBV7-2	-	TRBJ2-7	TRBD2	CASSWTSGTSPYEQYF	TGTGCCAGCAGCTGGACTAGCGGGACCAGCCCCTACGAGCAGTACTTC
TRBV5-1	-	TRBJ1-6	TRBD1	CASSETTGDRNSPLHF	TGCGCCAGCAGCGAAACAACAGGGGACAGGAATTCACCCCTCCACTTT
TRBV29-1	-	TRBJ1-2	TRBD1	CSVVGRDSLYGDGYTF	TGCAGCGTTGTCGGTAGGGACAGTTTATATGGGGATGGCTACACCTTC
TRBV7-2	few	TRBJ1-2	-	CASRLGWGGIDGYTF	TGTGCCAGCAGGCTAGGGTGGGGGGGGATCGATGGCTACACCTTC
TRBV27	few	TRBJ2-7	-	CASRTRGLGEQYF	TGTGCCAGCAGAACGAGGGGGTTGGGCGAGCAGTACTTC